Following are 24 T cell receptor beta chains from one sample sequenced in a study of T cell clonality in common variable immunodeficiency (dated by TCRdb to 2014 to 2015). The investigation overall reported the following: Fewer deletions and N-nucleotide insertions were reportedly observed in CVID TCRbeta sequences, and highly modified clones with 13 or more V deletions were reportedly absent from CVID TCRbeta sequences.

Library prep was done by the immunoSEQ multiplex PCR assay. TCRdb retrieved this table from immuneACCESS and kept in-frame rearrangements only. Not all clones are present; in checked studies, unresolved V genes account for under half, and no reason is known for the remainder. The sample has 2,500 or so clones on record, with no singletons. The leading ten clones occupy around 11% of the sample. No antigen has been assigned to these receptors. Sequences were obtained from peripheral blood mononuclear cells. The receptor set was obtained from a human donor with common variable immunodeficiency.

Of note for this clone: The read stops 3 residues short of the end of the CDR3; the missing end is completed from the germline J gene. This rearrangement joins TRBV7-9 to TRBJ2-5; 8 bases line up with TRBD2. CDR3 size: 13 residues. CDR1 and CDR2 from the germline V gene are SEHNR and FQNEAQ (reference sequence). The trim removed 3 bases at V and 4 bases at J, leaving 1 base unmatched. CDR3 bases read: TGTGCCAGCAGCTTTCGGGGGGGAGAGACC. It translates to CASSFRGGET. From start to end, the CDR3 is CASSFRGGETQYF.

Of note for this clone: Coverage ceases 3 residues before the CDR3 finishes, and the germline J gene fills in the end. The chain uses TRBV20-1 and TRBJ2-7; D is ambiguous. The CDR3 sequence is 14 residues long. Germline V CDR1 and CDR2: DFQATT, SNEGSKA (reference sequence). V was pared by 4 bases and J by 2 bases, with 15 bases between. The sequenced part of the CDR3 DNA is TGCAGTGCTATTGTCCCAGGAGTTCCCTACGAG. Its protein is CSAIVPGVPYE. The entire CDR3 reads CSAIVPGVPYEQYF.

This clone is deemed medium-sized. The read ends 3 residues before the CDR3 terminus; that terminus is restored from the germline J gene. The V call is TRBV5-1, the J call TRBJ2-2, with D possibly being TRBD1 (5 bases). With 5 bases removed from V and 4 bases from J, the gap between germline ends came to 18 bases. The V gene's germline CDR1 is SGHRS and CDR2 YFSETQ. CDR3 length: 16 residues. The sequenced CDR3 bases are TGCGCCAGCAGGAACGACATCAGGGTAGGCACCGGGGAG. Its protein is CASRNDIRVGTGE. The CDR3 in full is CASRNDIRVGTGELFF.

CDR3 DNA, as far as it was read: TGTGCCAGCAGAGGGACTCTCTCCCTTTCGCAGCGG. As protein: CASRGTLSLSQR. The CDR3 in its entirety is CASRGTLSLSQRAFF. This chain joins TRBV2 and TRBJ1-1, with TRBD1 as a possible D gene (5 bases). The read ends 3 residues early relative to the CDR3; the germline J gene fills the gap. Germline assignment: CDR1 SNHLY and CDR2 FYNNEI. This CDR3 has 15 amino acids.

By its share, this clone is large. The missing CDR3 end, 3 residues past where the read stops, is filled in from the germline J gene. The chain couples TRBV4-2 to TRBJ1-5; no definite D call. Trimming cost V 1 base and J 5 bases, with 12 bases left between them. The CDR3 covers 15 residues. Germline V gene sequence: CDR1 LGHNA, CDR2 YNFKEQ. CDR3 sequence: CASSQGVGWDQPQHF. Partial CDR3 DNA: TGTGCCAGCAGCCAAGGTGTAGGGTGGGATCAGCCC.

Judged by abundance, this clone is medium-sized (0.01 to 0.1%). The read is 3 residues too short to cover the CDR3 end, so that end is filled in from the germline J gene. The rearrangement uses TRBV19 and TRBJ1-1, with 12 bases that match TRBD1. V shed 6 bases, J shed 0 bases, and the junction held 5 bases outside the gene matches. Germline lookup yields CDR1 LNHDA and CDR2 SQIVND (reference sequence). There are 16 residues in the CDR3. CDR3 protein: CASSYGTGGVNTEAFF. The covered CDR3 bases are TGTGCCAGTAGCTACGGGACAGGGGGCGTGAACACTGAA. The whole variable domain, filled in from reference TRBV19 and TRBJ1-1, reads DGGITQSPKYLFRKEGQNVTLSCEQNLNHDAMYWYRQDPGQGLRLIYYSQIVNDFQKGDIAEGYSVSREKKESFPLTVTSAQKNPTAFYLCASSYGTGGVNTEAFFGQGTRLTVV.

Remarks on this clone: Read coverage stops 3 residues before the CDR3 terminus; the germline J gene supplies the remainder. The V and J genes are TRBV2 and TRBJ1-2; TRBD1 aligns across 7 bases. V lost 6 bases to trimming and J lost 7 bases; unmatched junction nucleotides: 5. The CDR3 totals 12 residues. The germline gives CDR1 SNHLY, CDR2 FYNNEI. This CDR3 reads CASRTGFSGYTF. The sequenced CDR3 bases are TGTGCCAGCAGGACAGGGTTCAGTGGC.

About this clone itself: The CDR3 end falls 3 residues outside the read, so it is completed with the germline J gene. The chain carries TRBV7-9 and TRBJ2-1, with a tentative D call TRBD2 (6 bases). The V end lost 6 bases, the J end lost 4 bases, and 16 bases lay between the germline ends. Germline CDR1 is SEHNR and CDR2 is FQNEAQ (reference sequence). The CDR3 spans 15 residues. The covered CDR3 bases are TGTGCCAGCAGTCCCAGCGGGTCTATTTACAATGAG. Protein: CASSPSGSIYNE. The whole CDR3 sequence reads CASSPSGSIYNEQFF.

This clone qualifies as large. Read coverage stops 3 residues before the CDR3 terminus; the germline J gene supplies the remainder. This rearrangement joins TRBV5-1 to TRBJ2-7; D remains ambiguous. Germline V gene data show CDR1 as SGHRS and CDR2 as YFSETQ. V was pared by 0 bases and J by 3 bases, with 7 bases between. The CDR3 is 13 residues long. This CDR3 reads CASSLEANYEQYF. Partial CDR3 DNA: TGCGCCAGCAGCTTGGAGGCCAACTACGAG. Full variable domain (rest looked up from reference TRBV5-1 and TRBJ2-7): KAGVTQTPRYLIKTRGQQVTLSCSPISGHRSVSWYQQTPGQGLQFLFEYFSETQRNKGNFPGRFSGRQFSNSRSEMNVSTLELGDSALYLCASSLEANYEQYFGPGTRLTVT.

As regards this clone: The read comes to an end 3 residues before the CDR3 does, leaving the germline J gene to fill in the end. The J gene is TRBJ2-1, the V gene TRBV6-1, with D uncertain. Germline CDR1 MNHNS, CDR2 SASEGT. Trimming stripped 1 base from V and 3 bases from J, with 7 bases between. This CDR3 has 14 amino acids. CDR3 residues: CASSEEADYNEQFF. The CDR3 DNA, read in part, is TGTGCCAGCAGTGAAGAGGCTGACTACAATGAG.

This clone counts as medium-sized (0.01 to 0.1%). The read stops 3 residues short of the end of the CDR3; the missing end is completed from the germline J gene. The rearrangement uses TRBV6-2 or TRBV6-3 and TRBJ2-7, with D perhaps matching TRBD2 (5 bases). Germline assignment: CDR1 MNHEY and CDR2 SVGEGT. The germline V and J ends were trimmed by 2 bases and 0 bases, with 11 bases remaining between them. The CDR3 has 15 residues. The CDR3 protein is CASSYQSGSSYEQYF. The CDR3 DNA, read in part, is TGTGCCAGCAGTTACCAAAGCGGAAGCTCCTACGAG.

This clone rates as medium-sized. Read sequence stops 3 residues before the CDR3 end, and the germline J gene provides the missing end. V gene TRBV7-3 combines with J gene TRBJ2-3; D remains unclear. Trimming removed 1 base at V and 2 bases at J, with 19 bases between. Germline assignment: CDR1 SGHTA and CDR2 FQGTGA. This CDR3 comprises 18 residues. The CDR3 is CASSLIGPHNIDTDTQYF. Incomplete CDR3 DNA: TGTGCCAGCAGCTTAATTGGGCCCCATAACATAGACACAGATACG.

This clone turned up a few times. The read halts 3 residues ahead of the CDR3 end, with the missing end drawn from the germline J gene. The chain employs TRBV7-2 and TRBJ1-1; TRBD1 aligns across 7 bases. Germline CDR1 reads SGHTA; CDR2 reads FQGNSA. Germline trimming cut 8 bases from V and 1 base from J; bases unmatched to any gene: 4. The CDR3 consists of 13 residues. The DNA read from the CDR3 is TGTGCCAGCCTCGGGACAGCGAACACTGAA. Translating it yields CASLGTANTE. The CDR3 in full is CASLGTANTEAFF.

Notes on this clone: The read ends 3 residues early relative to the CDR3; the germline J gene fills the gap. This chain uses TRBV2 with TRBJ2-7; tentative D call: TRBD2 (6 bases). V lost 6 bases and J 4 bases, leaving 10 bases between the germline ends. Per the germline V gene, CDR1 is SNHLY and CDR2 is FYNNEI. The CDR3 extends over 12 amino acids. This CDR3 reads CASRVSGYEQYF. The CDR3 bases that were read are TGTGCCAGCAGGGTTAGCGGATACGAG.

A word on this clone: From the germline J gene comes the end of the CDR3, since the read stops 3 residues before it. The J gene is TRBJ2-1, the V gene TRBV7-2; 10 positions agree with TRBD2. This CDR3 is 15 amino acids long. Germline V gene data show CDR1 as SGHTA and CDR2 as FQGNSA. J gave up 6 bases and V 8 bases, and 10 bases lay outside the gene matches. CDR3 DNA (partial): TGTGCCAGCCCGTCCGGGACTAGCGCTCTCAATGAG. Translating gives CASPSGTSALNE. The CDR3 in its entirety is CASPSGTSALNEQFF.

Of note for this clone: The DNA ends 3 residues before the CDR3 does, and the rest of the CDR3 is filled in from the germline J gene. The chain carries TRBV7-6 and TRBJ2-1; 7 nucleotides align to TRBD1. The CDR3 is made up of 16 amino acids. The germline CDR1 and CDR2 sequences are SGHVS and FNYEAQ. The trim removed 6 bases at V and 4 bases at J, leaving 12 bases unmatched. CDR3 bases read: TGTGCCAGCAGTTACCTGAACCGGGACAGATACAATGAG. This encodes CASSYLNRDRYNE. The whole CDR3 protein is CASSYLNRDRYNEQFF. The entire variable domain, with the rest obtained from reference TRBV7-6 and TRBJ2-1, is as follows: GAGVSQSPRYKVTKRGQDVALRCDPISGHVSLYWYRQALGQGPEFLTYFNYEAQQDKSGLPNDRFSAERPEGSISTLTIQRTEQRDSAMYRCASSYLNRDRYNEQFFGPGTRLTVL.

A note on this clone: The read halts 3 residues ahead of the CDR3 end, with the missing end drawn from the germline J gene. The chain links TRBV6-2 or TRBV6-3 to TRBJ1-6; D is undetermined. Between the trimmed V and J ends, which lost 2 bases and 6 bases, there was a span of 17 bases. CDR3 length equals 17 residues. Germline values: CDR1 MNHEY, CDR2 SVGEGT. CDR3 sequence: CASSYLLRTRLNSPLHF. CDR3 DNA (partial): TGTGCCAGCAGTTACCTCCTAAGGACTAGACTTAATTCACCC.

This clone was detected only a few times. From the germline J gene comes the end of the CDR3, since the read stops 3 residues before it. The chain carries TRBV20-1 and TRBJ2-5, with TRBD1 identical over 8 bases. V trimming: 7 bases; J trimming: 6 bases; junction bases outside the gene matches: 13. The CDR3 runs 14 residues. Germline V gives CDR1 DFQATT, CDR2 SNEGSKA (reference sequence). The CDR3 bases that were read are TGCAGTGGTTTTGACAGGGGATTGTGGAAGACC. It yields the protein CSGFDRGLWKT. The CDR3, in full, reads CSGFDRGLWKTQYF.

This clone rates as medium-sized. The sequenced fragment ends 3 residues before the CDR3 boundary, so the rest is inferred from the germline J gene. The chain joins TRBV30 to TRBJ1-2; D gene uncertain. The V and J ends lost 1 base and 4 bases respectively, with 13 bases between them. The CDR3 consists of 14 residues. Germline CDR1 and CDR2: GTSNPN and SVGIG (reference sequence). CDR3 in amino acids: CAWSELGLAYGYTF. The DNA read from the CDR3 is TGTGCCTGGAGTGAACTAGGGTTGGCCTATGGC.

This clone has only a few counts. The read ends 3 residues shy of where the CDR3 ends; the end is completed using the germline J gene. The J gene is TRBJ2-1, the V gene TRBV7-2; 8 nucleotides agree with TRBD2. With 1 base clipped from V and 8 bases from J, the junction kept 7 bases outside the gene matches. CDR3 size: 15 residues. Germline loops: CDR1 SGHTA, CDR2 FQGNSA. The covered CDR3 bases are TGTGCCAGCAGCTTAGGGGCTTGGCGGGAGGATGAG. Translated, it gives CASSLGAWREDE. The entire CDR3 protein is CASSLGAWREDEQFF.

This clone was seen more than once but under ten times. The read stops 3 residues short of the end of the CDR3; the missing end is completed from the germline J gene. This chain links TRBV19 with TRBJ2-2; TRBD1 matches at 7 bases. CDR3 length: 14 amino acids. After removal of 4 bases from V and 2 bases from J, the junction contained 1 base not matched to a gene. Germline V gene lookup returns CDR1 LNHDA and CDR2 SQIVND (reference sequence). The sequenced part of the CDR3 DNA is TGTGCCAGTAGTAACAGGGGAAACACCGGGGAG. It encodes CASSNRGNTGE. In full, the CDR3 reads CASSNRGNTGELFF.

This clone was picked up a small number of times. The read gets to within 3 residues of the CDR3 end, and the germline J gene fills in the rest. The chain uses TRBV2 and TRBJ2-5; 10 nucleotides match TRBD2. The germline V gene has CDR1 SNHLY and CDR2 FYNNEI. There are 18 residues in the CDR3. Trimming removed 2 bases from V and 7 bases from J; junction bases left unmatched: 16. The DNA read from the CDR3 is TGTGCCAGCAGTGAAAGGGGACGGCCAGCGGGGGGGCTGGGGACC. Translation: CASSERGRPAGGLGT. The full-length CDR3 reads as CASSERGRPAGGLGTQYF.

The table lists this clone with a few counts. The CDR3 goes on 3 residues after the read ends, and that part is filled in from the germline J gene. This chain joins TRBV20-1 and TRBJ2-5; D remains ambiguous. The V end lost 3 bases, the J end lost 5 bases, and 10 bases lay between the germline ends. Germline V CDR1 and CDR2: DFQATT, SNEGSKA (reference sequence). The CDR3 runs 12 residues. This chain's CDR3 is CSARPDSETQYF. The CDR3 bases that were read are TGCAGTGCTAGGCCAGACTCGGAGACC.

In its sample, this clone was seen a few times. The read terminates 3 residues ahead of where the CDR3 ends, so the germline J gene completes it. The chain recombines TRBV6-2 or TRBV6-3 with TRBJ2-5, with 13 bases identical to TRBD2. V was clipped by 6 bases and J by 4 bases; unmatched bases: 5. Germline-derived CDR1 and CDR2 are MNHEY and SVGEGT. This CDR3 region has 15 residues. CDR3 sequence: CASRRTSGGVETQYF. The sequenced CDR3 bases are TGTGCCAGCAGACGGACTAGCGGGGGAGTAGAGACC.